This passage covers 24 T cell receptor beta chains from one sample sequenced in a study of metastatic and nonmetastatic thyroid tumors (dated by TCRdb to 2018 to 2021). Library prep was done by PCR. Reads for this sample came from an Illumina HiSeq 4000. In-frame beta chains were kept once TCRdb had trimmed the public reads at Q25 with fastp and called clones with MiXCR. The sample records about 24,000 clones, about 24% of which are singletons. Clones ranked in the top ten supply around 12% of the sample. No patient had received any treatment before thyroid surgery. Sample: tumor tissue. Source of these receptors: a male donor with papillary thyroid cancer or a benign thyroid nodule (not recorded which). Some clones in this sample may be carry-over from other donors' samples.

The chain carries TRBV20-1 and TRBJ2-7, with D perhaps matching TRBD2 (6 bases). The CDR3 sequence is 14 residues long. The germline V gene encodes CDR1 DFQATT and CDR2 SNEGSKA (reference sequence). V shed 4 bases and J shed 3 bases, with 16 bases lying between them. The CDR3: CSATFPGLLYEQYF. The CDR3 nucleotides read TGCAGTGCTACATTTCCGGGACTGCTCTACGAGCAGTACTTC.

As regards this clone: No conserved phenylalanine or tryptophan ends this CDR3, so it is likely a read error. The DNA is left out, because the CDR3 cannot be placed on it with certainty; the CDR3 is given as TCRdb lists it. The chain links TRBV7-8 to TRBJ2-1. The CDR3 region is 9 residues in length, termini included. The V gene's germline CDR1 is SGHVS and CDR2 FQNEAQ. The chain's CDR3 is CASSTHRSI.

With respect to this clone: A much larger clone differs by one base, so this may be a read error. The J gene is TRBJ2-7, the V gene TRBV7-9, with TRBD1 identical over 8 bases. Germline V gene sequence: CDR1 SEHNR, CDR2 FQNEAQ (reference sequence). The V and J ends lost 4 bases and 0 bases, in that order; junction bases with no gene match: 5. This CDR3 comprises 15 residues. The CDR3 reads CASSWDRSASYEQYF. DNA of the CDR3: TGTGCCAGCAGCTGGGACAGGTCTGCCTCCTACGAGCAGTACTTC.

This clone was seen at least ten times. This CDR3 is CASSLDRGHQETQYF. The CDR3 nucleotides read TGTGCCAGCAGCTTAGACAGGGGCCATCAAGAGACCCAGTACTTC. The chain uses TRBV7-9 and TRBJ2-5, with TRBD1 matching 7 bases. V was clipped by 1 base and J by 2 bases; unmatched bases: 4. The CDR3 length is 15 residues. Germline assignment: CDR1 SEHNR and CDR2 FQNEAQ (reference sequence).

The table lists this clone with many counts. The rearrangement uses TRBV7-3 and TRBJ2-7; 7 bases fit TRBD1. Losses at the gene ends were 6 bases for V and 2 bases for J; bases not matched to a gene: 7. CDR1 is SGHTA, CDR2 FQGTGA, per germline. The CDR3 is 14 residues long. The CDR3 spells CASSSGTAPYEQYF. CDR3 DNA sequence: TGTGCCAGCAGTTCCGGGACAGCTCCCTACGAGCAGTACTTC. Combining the CDR3 with reference TRBV7-3 and TRBJ2-7 gives the whole variable domain GAGVSQTPSNKVTEKGKYVELRCDPISGHTALYWYRQSLGQGPEFLIYFQGTGAADDSGLPNDRFFAVRPEGSVSTLKIQRTERGDSAVYLCASSSGTAPYEQYFGPGTRLTVT.

In its sample, this clone ranks as medium-sized. CDR3 in DNA: TGTGCCAGCAGTGGGACGGACAGGGGTTATTCACCCCTCCACTTT. Translated: CASSGTDRGYSPLHF. The V and J genes are TRBV6-1 and TRBJ1-6; 9 nucleotides align to TRBD1. V lost 4 bases to trimming and J lost 8 bases; unmatched junction nucleotides: 6. The CDR3 is 15 amino acids. Germline values: CDR1 MNHNS, CDR2 SASEGT.

This clone occurred many times. The chain couples TRBV20-1 to TRBJ2-3; D is unclear. This CDR3 comprises 14 residues. V was pared by 1 base and J by 0 bases, with 8 bases between. Germline loops: CDR1 DFQATT, CDR2 SNEGSKA (reference sequence). The CDR3 loop reads CSARVQPSTDTQYF. As DNA, the CDR3 is TGCAGTGCTAGAGTCCAGCCCAGCACAGATACGCAGTATTTT.

On this clone: A much larger clonotype is one base distant, so this may be a read error. The rearrangement joins TRBV6-2 or TRBV6-3 to TRBJ2-7, with D hard to call. Germline CDR1 reads MNHEY; CDR2 reads SVGEGT. The CDR3 length is 14 residues. CDR3 coding DNA: TGTGCCAGCACCCCTGGGTGGATCCCCTACGAGCATTACTTC. This encodes CASTPGWIPYEHYF.

The chain carries TRBV6-2 or TRBV6-3 and TRBJ1-1; D unresolved. The V end was cut by 2 bases, the J end by 4 bases, with 8 bases between. The CDR3 covers 13 residues. Germline values: CDR1 MNHEY, CDR2 SVGEGT. CDR3 protein: CASSYRRATEAFF. The CDR3 DNA follows: TGTGCCAGCAGTTACCGAAGAGCCACTGAAGCTTTCTTT.

This clone has at least ten counts. CDR3 coding DNA: TGTGCCAGCAGCGTAGAGACCTACGCCTACAATGAGCAGTTCTTC. Residues: CASSVETYAYNEQFF. The rearrangement links TRBV9 to TRBJ2-1; D is uncertain. Germline-derived CDR1 and CDR2 are SGDLS and YYNGEE. V was clipped by 0 bases and J by 2 bases, with 9 bases between them. The CDR3 runs to 15 residues.

This clone was seen many times. The chain links TRBV7-6 to TRBJ2-5; D might be TRBD1 or TRBD2, each matching 5 bases. This CDR3 has 17 amino acids. V was trimmed by 1 base and J by 0 bases, leaving 15 bases between them. Germline V CDR1 and CDR2: SGHVS, FNYEAQ. The CDR3, as DNA: TGTGCCAGCAGCTTAGGGGGGATAGCACCGTACCAAGAGACCCAGTACTTC. This encodes CASSLGGIAPYQETQYF.

This clone was seen repeatedly, ten times or more. This chain connects TRBV27 to TRBJ1-1; a possible D gene is TRBD1 (6 bases). The CDR3 sequence is 13 residues long. Trimming cost V 5 bases and J 1 base, with 8 bases left between them. The germline V gene has CDR1 MNHEY and CDR2 SMNVEV (reference sequence). The CDR3, as DNA: TGTGCCAGCAGTAGACAGGAGAACACTGAAGCTTTCTTT. This gives the protein CASSRQENTEAFF.

This clone turned up a few times. This may arise from a read error, as a much more abundant clone is one base away. The rearrangement joins TRBV4-1 to TRBJ2-1; D call uncertain. CDR1 is MGHRA, CDR2 YSYEKL, per germline. The germline V and J ends were trimmed by 0 bases and 6 bases, with 9 bases remaining between them. This CDR3 spans 14 amino acids. In DNA form, the CDR3 reads TGCGCCAGCAGCCAAGAGAAGGTGATCAATGAGCAGTTCTTC. This gives the protein CASSQEKVINEQFF.

This clone came up many times. The chain couples TRBV29-1 to TRBJ2-7, with TRBD1 matching over 11 bases. The CDR3 is 13 residues long. V was clipped by 6 bases and J by 3 bases; unmatched bases: 4. CDR1 is SQVTM and CDR2 is ANQGSEA in the germline V gene. This CDR3 reads CSVTGTGGYEQYF. DNA for the CDR3: TGCAGCGTGACCGGGACAGGGGGCTACGAGCAGTACTTC.

The table lists this clone with a count of one. This rearrangement joins TRBV20-1 to TRBJ2-3; 12 bases match TRBD2. Trimming took 7 bases from V and 3 from J; bases not matched to a gene: 5. From germline, CDR1 is DFQATT and CDR2 SNEGSKA (reference sequence). The length of the CDR3 is 14 residues. CDR3 residues: CSGTLAGGTDTQYF. The CDR3 nucleotides are TGCAGTGGGACACTAGCGGGGGGAACAGATACGCAGTATTTT.

This clone was seen only a few times. The junction does not match germline at one end; this may be a read error. The chain has TRBV28 and TRBJ2-7, with D hard to call. Germline CDR1 MDHEN, CDR2 SYDVKM. This CDR3 is built from 11 residues. The CDR3 sequence: CASGFRREQYF. CDR3 DNA sequence: TGTGCCAGCGGTTTCAGGCGAGAGCAGTACTTC.

This clone was detected a few times. A much larger clone differs by one base, so this may be a read error. The chain uses TRBV9 and TRBJ2-7; 9 bases map to TRBD1. The CDR3 length is 15 residues. Germline V gene lookup returns CDR1 SGDLS and CDR2 YYNGEE. V lost 3 bases and J lost 7; bases outside the gene matches: 11. The CDR3 DNA reads TGTGCCAGCAGCGCGTCCACGTACAGGGGGCTTGAGCAGTACTTC. Protein sequence: CASSASTYRGLEQYF.

As for this clone: This may come from a read error, since a much larger clone is one base off. In DNA, the CDR3 is TGTGCCAGCAGTTCCCGGACTAGCTGGAGCTCCGGGGAGCTGTTTTTT. This gives the protein CASSSRTSWSSGELFF. The rearrangement links TRBV12-3 or TRBV12-4 to TRBJ2-2, with 8 bases matching TRBD2. The CDR3 is 16 residues long. Trimming cost V 4 bases and J 6 bases; bases outside gene matches: 10.

This clone was counted at least ten times. A much larger clone lies one base from this, so it may be a read error. Other nucleotide sequences in the sample specify the same CDR3. The V and J genes are TRBV11-2 and TRBJ2-7; tentative D call: TRBD2 (6 bases). CDR3 length: 15 residues. Germline V gene lookup returns CDR1 SGHAT and CDR2 FQNNGV. V was clipped by 1 base and J by 7 bases, with 17 bases between them. CDR3 nucleotides: TGTGCCAGCAGCTTAGGGCCGGGAGTAATGTATGAGCAGTACTTC. It is translated as CASSLGPGVMYEQYF. The full variable domain, with the rest looked up from reference TRBV11-2 and TRBJ2-7, is EAGVAQSPRYKIIEKRQSVAFWCNPISGHATLYWYQQILGQGPKLLIQFQNNGVVDDSQLPKDRFSAERLKGVDSTLKIQPAKLEDSAVYLCASSLGPGVMYEQYFGPGTRLTVT.

The sample holds one count of this clone. A read error is likely, as this CDR3 ends without the conserved phenylalanine or tryptophan. Other DNA sequences in this sample translate to the same CDR3. This rearrangement joins TRBV10-2 to TRBJ2-5; weak D call: TRBD1 (5 bases). The germline gives CDR1 WSHSY, CDR2 SAAADI. CDR3 size: 12 residues. The V end lost 6 bases, the J end lost 9 bases, and 14 bases lay between the germline ends. The CDR3 DNA is TGCGCCAGCAGGCCCCCCCAGGGTGCCCAGTACTGC. Translated, it gives CASRPPQGAQYC.

By its share, this clone is medium-sized. The gene calls are TRBV5-5 and TRBJ2-7; D is ambiguous. Germline lookup yields CDR1 SGHKS and CDR2 YYEKEE (reference sequence). V lost 0 bases and J 3 bases, leaving 13 bases between the germline ends. The CDR3 loop spans 15 amino acids. The CDR3 DNA is TGTGCCAGCAGCTTGGCCGCCTCGCGGAACTACGAGCAGTACTTC. Its translation: CASSLAASRNYEQYF.

This clone was seen more than once but under ten times. The chain joins TRBV6-2 or TRBV6-3 to TRBJ2-6, with D perhaps TRBD1 (6 bases). Between the trimmed V and J ends, which lost 6 bases and 0 bases, there was a span of 9 bases. The CDR3 length is 15 residues. Germline lookup yields CDR1 MNHEY and CDR2 SVGEGT. The DNA of the CDR3 is TGTGCCAGCAGACAGGGAAGCTCTGGGGCCAACGTCCTGACTTTC. Its protein is CASRQGSSGANVLTF.

This clone is medium-sized. The rearrangement links TRBV6-2 or TRBV6-3 to TRBJ2-1; 15 nucleotides line up with TRBD2. The CDR3 has 18 residues. Per the germline V gene, CDR1 is MNHEY and CDR2 is SVGEGT. V trimming: 5 bases; J trimming: 0 bases; junction bases outside the gene matches: 5. Here the CDR3 reads CASSPGTSGGSSYNEQFF. The DNA for the CDR3 is TGTGCCAGCAGTCCCGGGACTAGCGGGGGGAGCTCCTACAATGAGCAGTTCTTC.

Concerning this clone itself: Relative to the germline gene, one junction end is altered; a read error may explain this. The CDR3 sequence is CSSSPAGHTQYF. DNA for the CDR3: TGCTCCAGCAGCCCCGCCGGGCATACGCAGTATTTT. The V gene is TRBV5-1, the J gene TRBJ2-3, with unresolved D. The CDR3 length is 12 residues. Per the germline V gene, CDR1 is SGHRS and CDR2 is YFSETQ.